The 28 T cell receptor beta chains below were found in one sample sequenced in a study of shared clonotypes between healthy human individuals. The repertoire was sequenced with immunoSEQ multiplex PCR; TCRdb's copy has only in-frame clones and lacks some. The sample includes more than 550,000 clones, approximately 90% of them seen just once. Terminally differentiated effector memory CD45RA+ cells were excluded from the naive CD8 cells, which were CD45RO-negative and positively selected for CCR7. The sample taken for sequencing was naive CD8+ T cells sorted from blood. The receptors shown here come from a man aged 25 to 40 in good health.

This rearrangement joins TRBV5-1 to TRBJ2-2; no definite D call. The V end lost 2 bases, the J end lost 5 bases, and 16 bases lay between the germline ends. This CDR3 has 16 amino acids. Germline-derived CDR1 and CDR2 are SGHRS and YFSETQ. The CDR3, as DNA: TGCGCCAGCAGCTTCCATTTGGAGATTAATACCGGGGAGCTGTTTTTT. Translated: CASSFHLEINTGELFF. The full variable domain, its missing parts supplied by reference TRBV5-1 and TRBJ2-2, is KAGVTQTPRYLIKTRGQQVTLSCSPISGHRSVSWYQQTPGQGLQFLFEYFSETQRNKGNFPGRFSGRQFSNSRSEMNVSTLELGDSALYLCASSFHLEINTGELFFGEGSRLTVL.

The chain links TRBV7-8 to TRBJ2-6; D unresolved. This CDR3 contains 15 residues. Trimming shortened V by 2 bases and J by 2 bases, and 7 bases separated the two germline ends. Germline values: CDR1 SGHVS, CDR2 FQNEAQ. The chain's CDR3 is CASSLFLPGANVLTF. In nucleotides, the CDR3 is TGTGCCAGCAGCTTATTCCTCCCTGGGGCCAACGTCCTGACTTTC.

This clone was seen just once. The V and J genes are TRBV30 and TRBJ2-7; D perhaps matches TRBD1 (5 bases). The CDR3 spans 14 residues. Per germline, CDR1 GTSNPN and CDR2 SVGIG (reference sequence). Trimming removed 4 bases at V and 3 bases at J, with 16 bases between. As DNA, the CDR3 is TGTGCCTGGACCCCTAGGACAAGGGTCTACGAGCAGTACTTC. It encodes CAWTPRTRVYEQYF.

The rearrangement uses TRBV28 and TRBJ2-7, with D perhaps TRBD1 (5 bases). CDR1 and CDR2 (germline): MDHEN, SYDVKM. This CDR3 has 15 residues. V was shortened by 6 bases and J by 3 bases, with 18 bases between the two germline ends. CDR3 nucleotides: TGTGCCAGCAGCTCTTTACCAGGGTCGGTCTACGAGCAGTACTTC. Encoded protein: CASSSLPGSVYEQYF.

The J gene is TRBJ2-1, the V gene TRBV5-1; D perhaps matches TRBD1 (5 bases). The CDR3 extends over 15 amino acids. The V and J ends lost 1 base and 5 bases respectively, with 13 bases between them. Germline-derived CDR1 and CDR2 are SGHRS and YFSETQ. CDR3 in DNA: TGCGCCAGCAGCTTGTCAGGGTCCCTCAACAATGAGCAGTTCTTC. It codes for CASSLSGSLNNEQFF.

The table lists this clone with a count of one. The chain couples TRBV4-2 to TRBJ2-3; D remains unclear. Per germline, CDR1 LGHNA and CDR2 YNFKEQ. The CDR3 runs to 12 residues. The V gene lost 4 bases and the J gene lost 14 bases, with 16 bases spanning the gap. CDR3 protein: CASSPTPPQWYF. CDR3 DNA: TGTGCCAGCAGCCCCACCCCCCCACAGTGGTATTTT.

The chain recombines TRBV27 with TRBJ1-6; a weak D match, TRBD1 (6 bases). The V gene's germline CDR1 is MNHEY and CDR2 SMNVEV (reference sequence). The CDR3 length is 16 residues. V dropped 2 bases and J dropped 7 bases, with 15 bases sitting between them. The CDR3: CASSLGTVQGNSPLHF. The CDR3 DNA follows: TGTGCCAGCAGTTTAGGTACTGTGCAGGGGAATTCACCCCTCCACTTT.

The chain uses TRBV11-3 and TRBJ2-7, with a tentative D call TRBD1 (6 bases). V gave up 5 bases and J gave up 6 bases, with 11 bases separating them. Looked up from germline, CDR1 is SGHNT and CDR2 is YENEEA. The CDR3 sequence is 12 residues long. The CDR3 spells CASSHRDGEQYF. Here the CDR3 DNA reads TGTGCCAGCAGCCACAGGGATGGCGAGCAGTACTTC.

About this clone: A read error may account for a junction end that differs from germline. The chain employs TRBV11-2 and TRBJ2-7; TRBD1 agrees at 8 bases. CDR1 and CDR2 from the germline V gene are SGHAT and FQNNGV. The CDR3 runs 16 residues. CDR3: CASSLGTRGRSHEQYF. The CDR3 bases are TGTGCCAGCAGCTTAGGAACCAGGGGGCGCTCCCACGAGCAGTACTTC.

J is TRBJ1-3 and V is TRBV15; D remains ambiguous. CDR1 and CDR2 from the germline V gene are LNHNV and YYDKDF (reference sequence). This CDR3 comprises 15 residues. V was clipped by 5 bases and J by 0 bases, with 11 bases between them. The CDR3 is CATSEDQNSGNTIYF. In DNA, the CDR3 is TGTGCCACCAGCGAAGACCAGAACTCTGGAAACACCATATATTTT. Drawing the rest from reference TRBV15 and TRBJ1-3, the complete variable domain is DAMVIQNPRYQVTQFGKPVTLSCSQTLNHNVMYWYQQKSSQAPKLLFHYYDKDFNNEADTPDNFQSRRPNTSFCFLDIRSPGLGDTAMYLCATSEDQNSGNTIYFGEGSWLTVV.

CDR3 sequence (DNA): TGTGCCAGCAGCGACACAGGGGAAGGGGAGCCCCAGCATTTT. Its protein is CASSDTGEGEPQHF. This chain joins TRBV2 and TRBJ1-5, with 7 positions matching TRBD1. With V trimmed by 6 bases and J by 8 bases, 10 bases remained unmatched. This CDR3 region has 14 residues. Germline values: CDR1 SNHLY, CDR2 FYNNEI. The variable domain in full, completed from reference TRBV2 and TRBJ1-5, reads EPEVTQTPSHQVTQMGQEVILRCVPISNHLYFYWYRQILGQKVEFLVSFYNNEISEKSEIFDDQFSVERPDGSNFTLKIRSTKLEDSAMYFCASSDTGEGEPQHFGDGTRLSIL.

This clone was detected only once. The CDR3 region has the DNA TGTGCCAGCAGCTTCCAGAGCACAGATACGCAGTATTTT. It is translated as CASSFQSTDTQYF. The V gene is TRBV7-3, the J gene TRBJ2-3; D gene uncertain. Germline values: CDR1 SGHTA, CDR2 FQGTGA. Trimming took 3 bases from V and 0 from J, leaving 4 bases between them. There are 13 residues in the CDR3.

The V and J genes are TRBV4-3 and TRBJ2-7; TRBD1 or TRBD2 may be the D gene (5 bases each). CDR3 length: 15 amino acids. The germline V and J ends were trimmed by 0 bases and 7 bases, with 16 bases remaining between them. CDR1 is LGHNA and CDR2 is YSLEER in the germline V gene. The CDR3 spells CASSQDGGGVGEQYF. For the CDR3, the DNA is TGCGCCAGCAGCCAAGATGGTGGGGGAGTAGGAGAGCAGTACTTC.

The chain combines TRBV21-1 with TRBJ2-5; whether TRBD2, the table's D call, matches the DNA was not checked. TRBV21-1 corresponds to a pseudogene. This CDR3 region has 18 residues. This chain's CDR3 is CASSKSPSGREIQETQYF. CDR3 in DNA: TGTGCCAGCAGCAAATCCCCTAGCGGGAGGGAAATACAAGAGACCCAGTACTTC.

The chain recombines TRBV5-1 with TRBJ2-6; no clear D gene. Germline V gives CDR1 SGHRS, CDR2 YFSETQ. The CDR3 runs 15 residues. V dropped 0 bases and J dropped 0 bases, with 4 bases sitting between them. This chain's CDR3 is CASSLAASGANVLTF. CDR3 coding DNA: TGCGCCAGCAGCTTGGCGGCCTCTGGGGCCAACGTCCTGACTTTC.

V is TRBV29-1 and J is TRBJ2-7; no definite D call. The V and J ends lost 6 bases and 4 bases respectively, with 10 bases between them. This CDR3 has 11 amino acids. The germline V gene encodes CDR1 SQVTM and CDR2 ANQGSEA. CDR3 bases: TGCAGCGTCGGAGAGGAGTACGAGCAGTACTTC. It specifies CSVGEEYEQYF.

The chain carries TRBV19 and TRBJ2-7; no clear D gene. The V end was cut by 1 base, the J end by 3 bases, with 16 bases between. The CDR3 has 16 amino acids. Germline CDR1 and CDR2: LNHDA and SQIVND (reference sequence). The CDR3 DNA sequence: TGTGCCAGTAGTATAGGCTTCCCCTCACGAGTCTACGAGCAGTACTTC. This codes for CASSIGFPSRVYEQYF.

The chain couples TRBV12-5 to TRBJ2-7; the D gene is possibly TRBD1 (6 bases). The CDR3 extends over 15 amino acids. V was trimmed by 5 bases and J by 3 bases, leaving 17 bases between them. Germline CDR1 LGHNT, CDR2 FRNRAP. The chain's CDR3 is CASGLMDSGYYEQYF. CDR3 DNA sequence: TGTGCTAGTGGTCTTATGGACAGCGGTTACTACGAGCAGTACTTC.

The chain employs TRBV19 and TRBJ1-3; a possible D gene is TRBD1 (6 bases). Trimming took off 0 bases at V and 2 bases at J, with 11 bases between the two ends. Germline V gene sequence: CDR1 LNHDA, CDR2 SQIVND (reference sequence). The CDR3 is 16 residues long. CDR3 amino acids: CASSIDPGAAGNTIYF. CDR3 DNA sequence: TGTGCCAGTAGTATAGATCCAGGGGCCGCTGGAAACACCATATATTTT.

The chain links TRBV9 to TRBJ2-1; no clear D. Trimming pared 0 bases from V and 4 bases from J, leaving 5 bases between. CDR1 is SGDLS and CDR2 is YYNGEE in the germline V gene. This CDR3 spans 13 amino acids. In DNA, the CDR3 is TGTGCCAGCAGCGTAGAGATTTACAATGAGCAGTTCTTC. The encoded protein is CASSVEIYNEQFF. Together with reference TRBV9 and TRBJ2-1, the CDR3 gives the full variable domain: DSGVTQTPKHLITATGQRVTLRCSPRSGDLSVYWYQQSLDQGLQFLIQYYNGEERAKGNILERFSAQQFPDLHSELNLSSLELGDSALYFCASSVEIYNEQFFGPGTRLTVL.

This clone was recorded only once. V usage is TRBV7-3 and J usage is TRBJ2-1; D is uncertain. CDR1 is SGHTA, CDR2 FQGTGA, per germline. CDR3 size: 15 residues. V was pared by 1 base and J by 2 bases, with 9 bases between. DNA for the CDR3: TGTGCCAGCAGCTTAAAGGTAGGTCCCTACAATGAGCAGTTCTTC. As protein: CASSLKVGPYNEQFF. Full variable domain (rest looked up from reference TRBV7-3 and TRBJ2-1): GAGVSQTPSNKVTEKGKYVELRCDPISGHTALYWYRQSLGQGPEFLIYFQGTGAADDSGLPNDRFFAVRPEGSVSTLKIQRTERGDSAVYLCASSLKVGPYNEQFFGPGTRLTVL.

This clone was recorded once. The CDR3 DNA is TGTGCCAGTGACCAAGGGACTAGCCCAGATACGCAGTATTTT. Translating gives CASDQGTSPDTQYF. This chain connects TRBV19 to TRBJ2-3; 9 nucleotides agree with TRBD2. This CDR3 is 14 amino acids long. The germline gives CDR1 LNHDA, CDR2 SQIVND (reference sequence). The V and J ends lost 8 bases and 4 bases, in that order; junction bases with no gene match: 7.

This clone appeared once. The chain joins TRBV5-1 to TRBJ1-1; 10 bases agree with TRBD1. Trimming took 3 bases from V and 1 from J; bases not matched to a gene: 6. The CDR3 loop spans 16 amino acids. Germline V lookup: CDR1 SGHRS, CDR2 YFSETQ. This chain's CDR3 is CASSSGQGGWNTEAFF. CDR3 bases: TGCGCCAGCAGCTCTGGACAGGGGGGATGGAACACTGAAGCTTTCTTT.

The chain employs TRBV29-1 and TRBJ2-3, with D unresolved. The germline CDR1 and CDR2 sequences are SQVTM and ANQGSEA. Trimming cost V 0 bases and J 2 bases, with 12 bases left between them. This CDR3 is 15 amino acids long. The CDR3 bases are TGCAGCGTTGAAGATAGGTTAACAGACACAGATACGCAGTATTTT. Translating it yields CSVEDRLTDTDTQYF.

V gene TRBV6-6 combines with J gene TRBJ1-1; no firm D call. There are 11 residues in the CDR3. Deletions cut 6 bases from V and 3 bases from J, with 5 bases between. CDR1 MNHNY and CDR2 SVGAGI come from the germline V gene (reference sequence). CDR3 loop: CASRTYTEAFF. The CDR3 DNA reads as TGTGCCAGCAGGACGTACACTGAAGCTTTCTTT.

Comments on this clone: The sample has other DNA sequences that encode this CDR3 too. The chain links TRBV29-1 to TRBJ2-1; TRBD2 matches 12 bases. V was clipped by 1 base and J by 7 bases; unmatched bases: 2. The germline CDR1 and CDR2 sequences are SQVTM and ANQGSEA. The CDR3 is made up of 14 amino acids. CDR3 region: CSVEGLAGENEQFF. In DNA, the CDR3 is TGCAGCGTTGAAGGACTAGCGGGAGAGAATGAGCAGTTCTTC.

The chain links TRBV7-9 to TRBJ2-1, with 7 bases identical to TRBD2. Germline values: CDR1 SEHNR, CDR2 FQNEAQ (reference sequence). Germline trimming cut 4 bases from V and 3 bases from J; bases unmatched to any gene: 6. The CDR3 totals 15 residues. The CDR3 region is CASSWTRGNYNEQFF. CDR3 nucleotides: TGTGCCAGCAGCTGGACTAGAGGTAACTACAATGAGCAGTTCTTC. Full variable domain (remainder filled in from reference TRBV7-9 and TRBJ2-1): DTGVSQNPRHKITKRGQNVTFRCDPISEHNRLYWYRQTLGQGPEFLTYFQNEAQLEKSRLLSDRFSAERPKGSFSTLEIQRTEQGDSAMYLCASSWTRGNYNEQFFGPGTRLTVL.

The J gene is TRBJ2-1, the V gene TRBV7-8, with 13 positions matching TRBD2. This CDR3 comprises 17 residues. The germline gives CDR1 SGHVS, CDR2 FQNEAQ. J gave up 0 bases and V 4 bases, and 3 bases lay outside the gene matches. CDR3 sequence: CASSSWTSGSSYNEQFF. The CDR3 DNA reads as TGTGCCAGCAGCTCTTGGACTAGCGGGAGCTCCTACAATGAGCAGTTCTTC.